This T cell receptor beta chain is from a study of T cells in Graves' hyperthyroidism and ophthalmopathy. Study as a whole: Staff took peripheral blood when the initial diagnosis was made, before any treatment began. Study results and caveats: Before onset, ophthalmopathy was predicted by the model a median approximately 6.6 months earlier.

Authors of the study amplified TCR beta CDR3 regions from RNA transcripts. Researchers ran a first-round RT-PCR on the TCR CDR3 using the HTBI primer set. TCRdb reanalysed the multiplex PCR reads using MiXCR and keeps one entry per CDR3 protein. The sample consists of about 530,000 distinct CDR3 sequences, approximately 17% of them appearing once. This clonotype was observed at least ten times. Antigen specificity is unknown. Clinicians diagnosed patients from clinical symptoms, serum thyroxine and TRAb, thyroid ultrasound and orbital computed tomography. The authors obtained PBMCs from over 7.5 ml of fresh peripheral blood. This CDR3 contains 12 residues. Germline V gene data show CDR1 as SGHDT and CDR2 as YYEEEE. The V end was cut by 1 base, the J end by 5 bases, with 4 bases between.

The sample taken for sequencing was blood. The receptor comes from a woman in her late teens or twenties with Graves' ophthalmopathy. The rearrangement uses TRBV5-6 and TRBJ2-1; no definite D call. CDR3 nucleotides: TGTGCCAGCAGCTTGATTGACAATGAGCAGTTCTTC. It is translated as CASSLIDNEQFF.